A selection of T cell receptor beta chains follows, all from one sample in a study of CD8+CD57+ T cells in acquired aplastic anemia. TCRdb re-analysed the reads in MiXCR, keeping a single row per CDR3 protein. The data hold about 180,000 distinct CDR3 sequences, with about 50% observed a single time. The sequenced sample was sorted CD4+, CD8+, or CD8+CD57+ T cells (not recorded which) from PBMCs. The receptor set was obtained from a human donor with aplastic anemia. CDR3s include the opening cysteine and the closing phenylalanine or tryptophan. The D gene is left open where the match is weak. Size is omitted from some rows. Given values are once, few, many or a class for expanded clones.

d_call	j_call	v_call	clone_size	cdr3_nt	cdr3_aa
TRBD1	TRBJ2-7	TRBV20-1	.	TGCAGTGCTCCGGGGACAGGGAACTACGAGCAGTACTTC	CSAPGTGNYEQYF
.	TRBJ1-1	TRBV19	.	TGTGCCAGTAGTAAGGCGAGGGGGGCTGAAGCTTTCTTT	CASSKARGAEAFF
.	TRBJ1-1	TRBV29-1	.	TGCAGCGTTCACCAGGGTTTTGAAGCTTTCTTT	CSVHQGFEAFF
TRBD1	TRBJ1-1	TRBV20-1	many	TGCAGTGCTAGAGATACAGGGGCCGGTCCTGAAGCTTTCTTT	CSARDTGAGPEAFF
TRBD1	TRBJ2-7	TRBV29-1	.	TGCAGCGTTGGGTCCGGACAGGGAGGCCTCGAGCAGTACTTC	CSVGSGQGGLEQYF
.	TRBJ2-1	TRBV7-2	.	TGTGCCAGCAGCTACGATTATCCAGAGCAGTTCTTC	CASSYDYPEQFF
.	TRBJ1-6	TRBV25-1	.	TGTGCCAGCAAGGGGGGGCTTTGGTATTCACCCCTCCACTTT	CASKGGLWYSPLHF
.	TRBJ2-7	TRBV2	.	TGTGCCAGCAGTGCGGGGACCGCCTCTTTCTACGAGCAGTACTTC	CASSAGTASFYEQYF
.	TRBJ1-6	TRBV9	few	TGTGCCAGCAGCGTAGAGGAGGGGATTTACCCCCCCCTCCACTTT	CASSVEEGIYPPLHF
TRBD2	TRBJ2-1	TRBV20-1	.	TGCAGTGCTGAGACTAGCGGGGGTTGGAATGAGCAGTTCTTC	CSAETSGGWNEQFF
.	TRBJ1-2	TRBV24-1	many	TGTGCCACCAACGGAGGGGTTGCTGCTGGCTACACCTTC	CATNGGVAAGYTF
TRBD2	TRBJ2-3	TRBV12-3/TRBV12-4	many	TGTGCCGTCCGGGAGGCCGGGGGGACAGATACGCAGTATTTT	CAVREAGGTDTQYF
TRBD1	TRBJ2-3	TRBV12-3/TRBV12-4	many	TGTGCCAGCAGTTTATATCAGGGGGCAAACACAGATACGCAGTATTTT	CASSLYQGANTDTQYF
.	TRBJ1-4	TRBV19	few	TGTGCCAGTAGCGCGAGCACAGGGATGGGGGAAAAACTGTTTTTT	CASSASTGMGEKLFF